Listed here are 13 T cell receptor beta chains from one sample, sequenced in a study of chemoradiotherapy in HPV16-positive cancers. Assay used: immunoSEQ multiplex PCR; TCRdb lists only in-frame clones, some missing. Of over 8,000 clones listed, about 82% are singletons. The sample in question was blood, obtained from a patient who underwent chemoradiotherapy. These receptors originate from a human donor with HPV-associated anogenital cancer.

V and J are TRBV7-3 and TRBJ2-7, with 8 bases lining up with TRBD2. The CDR3 length is 14 residues. V gave up 5 bases and J gave up 7 bases; unmatched junction bases: 10. Germline values: CDR1 SGHTA, CDR2 FQGTGA. The CDR3 bases are TGTGCCAGCAGCAAAACGGGGGGGCCGGGGGAGCAGTACTTC. As protein: CASSKTGGPGEQYF.

A few counts support this clone. The chain has TRBV15 and TRBJ1-2; possible D gene TRBD1, 6 bases. The length of the CDR3 is 13 residues. Germline CDR1 reads LNHNV; CDR2 reads YYDKDF (reference sequence). The ends were cut back, 1 base at V and 6 bases at J, with 9 bases in the middle. This CDR3 is CATSRAEGDGYTF. CDR3 coding DNA: TGTGCCACCAGCAGAGCCGAGGGGGATGGCTACACCTTC.

This chain uses TRBV10-3 with TRBJ2-5; D may be TRBD1 (5 bases). With the DNA end fitting TRBJ2-7 better, the J assignment may be wrong. The CDR3 runs 16 residues. CDR1 is ENHRY, CDR2 SYGVKD, per germline. As DNA, the CDR3 is TGTGCCATCAGTGTCCAGCCGCGGCAGGGATCACCCGAGCAGTACTTC. Encoded protein: CAISVQPRQGSPEQYF.

This chain joins TRBV18 and TRBJ2-5, with TRBD2 identical over 7 bases. The J segment lost 0 bases and the V segment lost 0 bases, leaving 4 bases of the junction unmatched. The CDR3 spans 16 residues. CDR1 and CDR2 (germline): KGHSH, LQKENI. The DNA of the CDR3 is TGTGCCAGCTCACCACCAAGCGGGGATAACCAAGAGACCCAGTACTTC. This encodes CASSPPSGDNQETQYF. The variable domain in full, completed from reference TRBV18 and TRBJ2-5, reads NAGVMQNPRHLVRRRGQEARLRCSPMKGHSHVYWYRQLPEEGLKFMVYLQKENIIDESGMPKERFSAEFPKEGPSILRIQQVVRGDSAAYFCASSPPSGDNQETQYFGPGTRLLVL.

The V gene is TRBV5-1, the J gene TRBJ1-2; 9 nucleotides match TRBD1. The V gene's germline CDR1 is SGHRS and CDR2 YFSETQ. With 0 bases clipped from V and 7 bases from J, the junction kept 7 bases outside the gene matches. CDR3 length: 15 amino acids. CDR3 region: CASSLGTGEKGGYTF. The CDR3 region has the DNA TGCGCCAGCAGCTTGGGGACAGGGGAGAAGGGTGGCTACACCTTC.

This clone was recorded only once. This chain connects TRBV4-1 to TRBJ1-1; TRBD1 is a possible D gene (6 bases). The CDR3 contains 14 residues. V was pared by 5 bases and J by 1 base, with 11 bases between. Germline V CDR1 and CDR2: MGHRA, YSYEKL. CDR3 bases: TGCGCCAGCAGCTACAGGGTAGGGAACACTGAAGCTTTCTTT. This gives the protein CASSYRVGNTEAFF.

The gene calls are TRBV7-9 and TRBJ1-3, with unresolved D. The germline V gene has CDR1 SEHNR and CDR2 FQNEAQ (reference sequence). The CDR3 extends over 19 amino acids. Trimming stripped 1 base from V and 0 bases from J, with 19 bases between. Here the CDR3 DNA reads TGTGCCAGCAGCTTAGATGGTAGTTGGGCCCGACGCTCTGGAAACACCATATATTTT. Amino acid sequence: CASSLDGSWARRSGNTIYF.

This clone occurred once. V is TRBV30 and J is TRBJ1-1; no definite D call. The CDR3 totals 11 residues. Between the trimmed V and J ends, which lost 3 bases and 8 bases, there was a span of 10 bases. The germline V gene has CDR1 GTSNPN and CDR2 SVGIG (reference sequence). CDR3: CAWRMEAEAFF. The CDR3, as DNA: TGTGCCTGGAGGATGGAAGCCGAAGCTTTCTTT.

The chain combines TRBV27 with TRBJ2-1, with 14 bases matching TRBD2. Germline CDR1 and CDR2: MNHEY and SMNVEV (reference sequence). With 5 bases clipped from V and 2 bases from J, the junction kept 5 bases outside the gene matches. The CDR3 is 17 residues long. The CDR3 region has the DNA TGTGCCAGCAGTCTCCGGACTAGCGGGGGGACCTACAATGAGCAGTTCTTC. Translation gives CASSLRTSGGTYNEQFF.

This clone was seen more than once but under ten times. J is TRBJ1-2 and V is TRBV5-8; the D is unclear. CDR3 size: 13 residues. Germline V gene lookup returns CDR1 SGHTS and CDR2 YDEGEE. V was pared by 4 bases and J by 2 bases, with 9 bases between. The CDR3 is CASSLSGNYGYTF. For the CDR3, the DNA is TGTGCCAGCAGCCTATCAGGAAACTATGGCTACACCTTC.

In this sample, this clone turned up once. This rearrangement joins TRBV19 to TRBJ1-5; TRBD1 matches at 11 bases. The CDR3 is 16 amino acids. Germline V gene sequence: CDR1 LNHDA, CDR2 SQIVND (reference sequence). V gave up 5 bases and J gave up 6 bases; unmatched junction bases: 9. The CDR3 is CASSAGQGALGQPQHF. The CDR3 coding sequence is TGTGCCAGTAGTGCCGGACAGGGGGCGCTGGGTCAGCCCCAGCATTTT.

The CDR3 reads CASSLVGGSTDTQYF. The CDR3 DNA reads TGTGCCAGCAGCTTGGTCGGCGGTAGCACAGATACGCAGTATTTT. The rearrangement joins TRBV5-4 to TRBJ2-3; D gene unclear. CDR3 length: 15 residues. Trimming took off 0 bases at V and 0 bases at J, with 8 bases between the two ends. The germline CDR1 and CDR2 sequences are SGHNT and YYREEE (reference sequence).

The chain is built from TRBV19 and TRBJ1-1; possible D gene TRBD1, 5 bases. The germline V and J ends were trimmed by 6 bases and 1 base, with 9 bases remaining between them. Looked up from germline, CDR1 is LNHDA and CDR2 is SQIVND (reference sequence). The CDR3 consists of 13 residues. The CDR3 region is CASRRTTNTEAFF. The DNA for the CDR3 is TGTGCCAGTAGGAGGACAACGAACACTGAAGCTTTCTTT.